The sequence of this T cell receptor beta chain was determined in a study of early T cells in non-severe SARS-CoV-2 infection. Each single cDNA molecule received a unique molecular identifier. TCRdb passed the 5' RACE reads through MiXCR, listing each CDR3 protein once. The sample has around 80,000 distinct CDR3 sequences; roughly an eighth are singletons. Study-wide results and caveats: Clonotype matching in VDJdb favored anti-spike CD8 responses and did not capture private and CD4 specificities.

The CDR3 is 16 residues long. Germline assignment: CDR1 LGHDT and CDR2 YNNKEL (reference sequence). On this clonotype itself: Its antigen is undetermined. Germline is not matched at one junction end, which may reflect a read error.

Sequences were obtained from whole blood. The rearrangement uses TRBV3-1 and TRBJ2-7, with 11 bases aligning to TRBD1. This receptor was obtained from an adult who was a healthcare worker with PCR-confirmed SARS-CoV-2 infection or an uninfected control (not recorded which). CDR3: CAISQDPGQGASEQYF. Here the CDR3 DNA reads TGTGCCATCAGCCAAGATCCAGGACAGGGGGCATCGGAGCAGTACTTC.